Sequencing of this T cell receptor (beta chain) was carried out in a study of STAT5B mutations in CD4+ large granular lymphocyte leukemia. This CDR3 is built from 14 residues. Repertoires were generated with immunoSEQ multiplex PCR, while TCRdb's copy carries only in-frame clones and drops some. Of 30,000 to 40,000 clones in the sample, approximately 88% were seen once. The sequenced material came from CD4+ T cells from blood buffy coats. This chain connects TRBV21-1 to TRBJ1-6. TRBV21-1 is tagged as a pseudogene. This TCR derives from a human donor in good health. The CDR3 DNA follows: TGTGCCAGCAGCAAAGACCCCTATAATTCACCCCTCCACTTT. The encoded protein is CASSKDPYNSPLHF.